These 2 T cell receptor beta chains were all obtained from the same sample, sequenced in a study of CD8 T cells in Susac syndrome. The RNA, 0.5 to 1 ug, was put through reverse transcription using random hexamers. Via MiXCR, TCRdb re-called the immunoSEQ multiplex PCR reads, giving one row per CDR3 protein. The repertoire includes around 200,000 distinct CDR3 sequences, almost 96% of them detected once, and roughly 0.098% sits in the top ten. The material sequenced was CD4+ T cells from PBMCs. Source of these receptors: a human donor with Susac syndrome.

CDR3 nucleotide sequence: TGCGCCAGCAGATCCGGGATGGGACAGGGGTTCTACGAGCAGTACTTC. As protein: CASRSGMGQGFYEQYF. V usage is TRBV5-1 and J usage is TRBJ2-7, with 10 bases aligning to TRBD1. The V and J ends lost 5 bases and 3 bases, in that order; junction bases with no gene match: 11. The CDR3 is 16 residues long. CDR1 is SGHRS, CDR2 YFSETQ, per germline. The variable domain in full, completed from reference TRBV5-1 and TRBJ2-7, reads KAGVTQTPRYLIKTRGQQVTLSCSPISGHRSVSWYQQTPGQGLQFLFEYFSETQRNKGNFPGRFSGRQFSNSRSEMNVSTLELGDSALYLCASRSGMGQGFYEQYFGPGTRLTVT.

The chain joins TRBV12-3 or TRBV12-4 to TRBJ2-1; tentative D call: TRBD2 (6 bases). This CDR3 contains 15 residues. The V end was cut by 1 base, the J end by 12 bases, with 19 bases between. The CDR3 is CASSLVASAGMGQFF. DNA of the CDR3: TGTGCCAGCAGTTTAGTGGCTAGCGCGGGGATGGGGCAGTTCTTC.